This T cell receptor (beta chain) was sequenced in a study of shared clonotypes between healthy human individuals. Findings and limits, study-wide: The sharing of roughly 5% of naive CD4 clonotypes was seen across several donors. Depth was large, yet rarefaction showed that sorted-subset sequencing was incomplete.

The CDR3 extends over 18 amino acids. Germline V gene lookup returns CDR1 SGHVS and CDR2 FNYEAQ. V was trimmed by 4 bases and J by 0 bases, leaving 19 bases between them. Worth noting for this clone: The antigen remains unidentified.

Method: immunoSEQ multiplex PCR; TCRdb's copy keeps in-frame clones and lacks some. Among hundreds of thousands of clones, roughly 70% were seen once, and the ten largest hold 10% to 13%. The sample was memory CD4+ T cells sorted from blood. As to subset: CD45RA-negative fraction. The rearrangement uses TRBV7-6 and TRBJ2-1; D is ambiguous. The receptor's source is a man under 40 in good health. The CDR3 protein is CASSSRAFFASSYNEQFF. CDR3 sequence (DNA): TGTGCCAGCAGCTCACGGGCCTTTTTTGCGAGCTCCTACAATGAGCAGTTCTTC.